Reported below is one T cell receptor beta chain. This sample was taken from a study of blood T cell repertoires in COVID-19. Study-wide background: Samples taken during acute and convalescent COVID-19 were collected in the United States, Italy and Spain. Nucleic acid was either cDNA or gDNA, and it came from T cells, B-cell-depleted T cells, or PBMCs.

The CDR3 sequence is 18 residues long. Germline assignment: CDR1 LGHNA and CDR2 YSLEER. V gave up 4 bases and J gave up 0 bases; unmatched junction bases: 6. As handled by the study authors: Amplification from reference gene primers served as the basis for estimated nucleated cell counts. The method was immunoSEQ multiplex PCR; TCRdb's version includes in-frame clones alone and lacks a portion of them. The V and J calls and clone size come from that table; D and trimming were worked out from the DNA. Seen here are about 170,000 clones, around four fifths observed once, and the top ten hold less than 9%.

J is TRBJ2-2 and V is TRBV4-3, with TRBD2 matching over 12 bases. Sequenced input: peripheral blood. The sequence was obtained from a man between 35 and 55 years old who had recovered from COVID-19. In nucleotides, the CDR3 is TGCGCCAGCAGCCCGTCGACTAGCGGGGGCCCGAACACCGGGGAGCTGTTTTTT. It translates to CASSPSTSGGPNTGELFF.